This T cell receptor (beta chain) was sequenced for a study of shared clonotypes between healthy human individuals. Generated by immunoSEQ multiplex PCR, the TCRdb table keeps only in-frame clones and is missing some. Found here are fewer than 1.8 million clones, 98% of them singletons; the top ten hold around 0.38%. This CDR3 spans 16 amino acids. V gave up 1 base and J gave up 1 base, with 12 bases separating them. The V gene's germline CDR1 is LNHNV and CDR2 YYDKDF (reference sequence). The chain carries TRBV15 and TRBJ2-3, with D possibly called TRBD1 or TRBD2 (5 bases each). What was sequenced was naive CD4+ T cells sorted from blood. The sample's subset: CD45RA+ positively selected. The TCR sequence derives from a man younger than 45 in good health. This chain's CDR3 is CATSRVGDPGTDTQYF. CDR3 coding DNA: TGTGCCACCAGCAGAGTCGGGGACCCCGGCACAGATACGCAGTATTTT.